This is a list of T cell receptor beta chains from one sample in a study of blood T cell repertoires in COVID-19. Here immunoSEQ multiplex PCR was the method, and the copy in TCRdb shows in-frame clones only, minus some. The data show approximately 240,000 clones, 83% seen once. The sample taken for sequencing was peripheral blood. All receptors derive from a woman younger than 45 with COVID-19, enrolled during active disease. CDR3s include the opening cysteine and the closing phenylalanine or tryptophan. The D gene is left open where the match is weak. Not every row has a clone size; where given, it reads once, few, many or a size class.

CDR3aa: CASSLVFDEQYF
CDR3nt: TGTGCCAGCAGCTTAGTTTTCGACGAGCAGTACTTC
j_gene: TRBJ2-7
v_gene: TRBV7-9
d_gene: NA
abundance: NA

CDR3aa: CASSRPTGGRYEQYF
CDR3nt: TGTGCCAGCAGCCGTCCCACGGGAGGGCGATACGAGCAGTACTTC
j_gene: TRBJ2-7
v_gene: TRBV4-2
d_gene: TRBD2
abundance: NA

CDR3aa: CASSADRVSYNEQFF
CDR3nt: TGTGCCAGCAGCGCTGACAGGGTCTCCTACAATGAGCAGTTCTTC
j_gene: TRBJ2-1
v_gene: TRBV9
d_gene: TRBD1
abundance: NA

CDR3aa: CASSPEGELLHLNYGYTF
CDR3nt: TGTGCCAGCAGCCCAGAGGGAGAGCTGCTACACCTTAACTATGGCTACACCTTC
j_gene: TRBJ1-2
v_gene: TRBV11-2
d_gene: NA
abundance: NA

CDR3aa: CASSPDPGISGYTF
CDR3nt: TGTGCCAGCAGCCCAGACCCAGGGATATCGGGCTACACCTTC
j_gene: TRBJ1-2
v_gene: TRBV9
d_gene: NA
abundance: NA

CDR3aa: CASSVGWAANLYEQYF
CDR3nt: TGTGCCAGCAGCGTGGGCTGGGCAGCTAACCTCTACGAGCAGTACTTC
j_gene: TRBJ2-7
v_gene: TRBV9
d_gene: NA
abundance: NA

CDR3aa: CATSRDSGAGANVLTF
CDR3nt: TGTGCCACCAGCAGAGATTCAGGGGCTGGGGCCAACGTCCTGACTTTC
j_gene: TRBJ2-6
v_gene: TRBV15
d_gene: NA
abundance: few

CDR3aa: CASSLGSSYNSPLHF
CDR3nt: TGTGCCAGCAGTTTAGGGAGCTCCTATAATTCACCCCTCCACTTT
j_gene: TRBJ1-6
v_gene: TRBV27
d_gene: NA
abundance: NA

CDR3aa: CASRNPGGPTDTQYF
CDR3nt: TGTGCCAGTAGAAACCCGGGGGGGCCGACAGATACGCAGTATTTT
j_gene: TRBJ2-3
v_gene: TRBV19
d_gene: TRBD2
abundance: NA

CDR3aa: CASSVSRAPGELFF
CDR3nt: TGTGCCAGCAGTGTAAGCAGGGCCCCCGGGGAGCTGTTTTTT
j_gene: TRBJ2-2
v_gene: TRBV2
d_gene: NA
abundance: NA

CDR3aa: CASSPGTGVNYGYTF
CDR3nt: TGTGCCAGCTCACCCGGGACAGGGGTTAACTATGGCTACACCTTC
j_gene: TRBJ1-2
v_gene: TRBV18
d_gene: TRBD1
abundance: few

CDR3aa: CASSNYASAQFF
CDR3nt: TGTGCCAGCAGTAACTATGCCAGCGCCCAGTTCTTC
j_gene: TRBJ2-1
v_gene: TRBV12-3/TRBV12-4
d_gene: NA
abundance: NA

CDR3aa: CASSPTGFNEKLFF
CDR3nt: TGCGCCAGCAGCCCGACAGGGTTTAATGAAAAACTGTTTTTT
j_gene: TRBJ1-4
v_gene: TRBV5-1
d_gene: TRBD1
abundance: once

CDR3aa: CASGTTDTQYF
CDR3nt: TGTGCCTCGGGGACAACAGATACGCAGTATTTT
j_gene: TRBJ2-3
v_gene: TRBV19
d_gene: NA
abundance: NA

CDR3aa: CASSLGRSNQPQHF
CDR3nt: TGTGCCAGCTCATTGGGCCGGTCCAATCAGCCCCAGCATTTT
j_gene: TRBJ1-5
v_gene: TRBV6-6
d_gene: NA
abundance: few

CDR3aa: CASSGGVSGNQPQHF
CDR3nt: TGTGCCAGCAGCGGAGGGGTATCGGGCAATCAGCCCCAGCATTTT
j_gene: TRBJ1-5
v_gene: TRBV6-5
d_gene: NA
abundance: NA

CDR3aa: CASSLDGGQGAGEQYF
CDR3nt: TGTGCCAGCAGCTTAGATGGCGGACAGGGGGCCGGCGAGCAGTACTTC
j_gene: TRBJ2-7
v_gene: TRBV11-3
d_gene: TRBD1
abundance: NA

CDR3aa: CAWSVPRDRRSYEQYF
CDR3nt: TGTGCCTGGAGTGTACCGCGGGACAGGCGCTCCTACGAGCAGTACTTC
j_gene: TRBJ2-7
v_gene: TRBV30
d_gene: TRBD1
abundance: NA

CDR3aa: CASSFLGDNEQFF
CDR3nt: TGTGCCAGCAGCTTCCTCGGGGACAATGAGCAGTTCTTC
j_gene: TRBJ2-1
v_gene: TRBV5-4
d_gene: NA
abundance: NA

CDR3aa: CASSQLGRGTNGYTF
CDR3nt: TGCGCCAGCAGCCAGCTGGGCAGGGGAACGAATGGCTACACCTTC
j_gene: TRBJ1-2
v_gene: TRBV5-1
d_gene: NA
abundance: NA

CDR3aa: CASRGTAVDTQYF
CDR3nt: TGTGCCAGTCGAGGGACAGCGGTGGATACGCAGTATTTT
j_gene: TRBJ2-3
v_gene: TRBV19
d_gene: TRBD1
abundance: few

CDR3aa: CASSIDLRGRNTGELFF
CDR3nt: TGTGCCAGTAGTATAGATCTCAGGGGGCGCAACACCGGGGAGCTGTTTTTT
j_gene: TRBJ2-2
v_gene: TRBV19
d_gene: TRBD1
abundance: NA

CDR3aa: CATSDFRTGDQETQYF
CDR3nt: TGTGCCACCAGTGATTTCCGGACAGGGGATCAAGAGACCCAGTACTTC
j_gene: TRBJ2-5
v_gene: TRBV24-1
d_gene: TRBD1
abundance: NA

CDR3aa: CAWSLQGGTYNEQFF
CDR3nt: TGTGCCTGGAGTCTACAGGGAGGGACGTACAATGAGCAGTTCTTC
j_gene: TRBJ2-1
v_gene: TRBV30
d_gene: NA
abundance: NA

CDR3aa: CASSFGSYEQYF
CDR3nt: TGTGCCAGCAGCTTCGGCTCCTACGAGCAGTACTTC
j_gene: TRBJ2-7
v_gene: TRBV7-2
d_gene: NA
abundance: NA

CDR3aa: CASSPWTSGRDEQYF
CDR3nt: TGTGCCAGCAGCCCCTGGACTAGCGGGAGGGACGAGCAGTACTTC
j_gene: TRBJ2-7
v_gene: TRBV5-4
d_gene: TRBD2
abundance: NA

CDR3aa: CASSPGVAAGELFF
CDR3nt: TGTGCCAGCAGTCCGGGGGTTGCAGCCGGGGAGCTGTTTTTT
j_gene: TRBJ2-2
v_gene: TRBV6-2/TRBV6-3
d_gene: NA
abundance: once

CDR3aa: CASSYPDRPNQPQHF
CDR3nt: TGTGCCAGCAGCTACCCAGACAGGCCCAATCAGCCCCAGCATTTT
j_gene: TRBJ1-5
v_gene: TRBV28
d_gene: NA
abundance: few

CDR3aa: CASTLGPSGGEREQYF
CDR3nt: TGTGCCAGCACGCTGGGTCCTAGCGGGGGCGAGAGGGAGCAGTACTTC
j_gene: TRBJ2-7
v_gene: TRBV7-9
d_gene: TRBD2
abundance: few

CDR3aa: CASRDSTPAQHF
CDR3nt: TGTGCCAGCAGGGACAGCACCCCGGCCCAGCATTTT
j_gene: TRBJ1-5
v_gene: TRBV12-3/TRBV12-4
d_gene: NA
abundance: NA

CDR3aa: CASSTGSGNTIYF
CDR3nt: TGTGCCAGCAGCACAGGCTCTGGAAACACCATATATTTT
j_gene: TRBJ1-3
v_gene: TRBV7-2
d_gene: NA
abundance: NA

CDR3aa: CAISPEQGLKGYTF
CDR3nt: TGTGCCATCAGCCCCGAACAGGGGTTGAAAGGCTACACCTTC
j_gene: TRBJ1-2
v_gene: TRBV10-3
d_gene: TRBD1
abundance: NA

CDR3aa: CASSEGVNTEAFF
CDR3nt: TGTGCCAGCAGTGAAGGAGTGAACACTGAAGCTTTCTTT
j_gene: TRBJ1-1
v_gene: TRBV2
d_gene: NA
abundance: NA

CDR3aa: CASSQLAGEGNEQFF
CDR3nt: TGTGCCAGCAGTCAACTAGCGGGAGAAGGCAATGAGCAGTTCTTC
j_gene: TRBJ2-1
v_gene: TRBV6-4
d_gene: TRBD2
abundance: NA

CDR3aa: CASSPVRQGEAFF
CDR3nt: TGTGCCAGCAGCCCCGTTAGACAGGGTGAAGCTTTCTTT
j_gene: TRBJ1-1
v_gene: TRBV14
d_gene: TRBD1
abundance: NA

CDR3aa: CASKGVYGYTF
CDR3nt: TGTGCCAGCAAGGGGGTTTATGGCTACACCTTC
j_gene: TRBJ1-2
v_gene: TRBV25-1
d_gene: NA
abundance: NA

CDR3aa: CASRTQGTDEKLFF
CDR3nt: TGTGCCAGCCGAACCCAGGGGACGGACGAAAAACTGTTTTTT
j_gene: TRBJ1-4
v_gene: TRBV7-9
d_gene: NA
abundance: NA

CDR3aa: CASSVLDGRGEQFF
CDR3nt: TGCGCCAGCAGCGTTCTCGATGGGAGGGGTGAGCAGTTCTTC
j_gene: TRBJ2-1
v_gene: TRBV4-1
d_gene: TRBD2
abundance: NA

CDR3aa: CASSQDETIVYEQYF
CDR3nt: TGCGCCAGCAGCCAAGACGAGACTATAGTTTACGAGCAGTACTTC
j_gene: TRBJ2-7
v_gene: TRBV4-3
d_gene: NA
abundance: NA

CDR3aa: CASSKPGLAGGHNEQFF
CDR3nt: TGTGCCAGCAGCAAACCGGGACTAGCGGGAGGCCACAATGAGCAGTTCTTC
j_gene: TRBJ2-1
v_gene: TRBV21-1
d_gene: NA
abundance: NA

CDR3aa: CSVVFQGTEAFF
CDR3nt: TGCAGCGTTGTTTTCCAGGGGACTGAAGCTTTCTTT
j_gene: TRBJ1-1
v_gene: TRBV29-1
d_gene: NA
abundance: NA

CDR3aa: CASSPGDRPALHF
CDR3nt: TGTGCCAGCAGCCCGGGGGATCGTCCGGCCCTCCACTTT
j_gene: TRBJ1-6
v_gene: TRBV7-9
d_gene: NA
abundance: NA